These 16 T cell receptor beta chains originate from one sample sequenced in a study of blood T cell repertoires in COVID-19. Sequencing was performed with immunoSEQ multiplex PCR; in TCRdb, only in-frame clones are kept and a portion is missing. The sample records 200,000 to 250,000 clones, about 80% being singletons. The sample taken for sequencing was peripheral blood. These receptor sequences come from a woman aged 55-75 years with acute or convalescent COVID-19.

CDR3 protein: CASSRLGLTNTEAFF. The CDR3 DNA is TGTGCCAGCAGCCGCCTTGGACTGACGAACACTGAAGCTTTCTTT. The chain recombines TRBV3-1 (or the pseudogene TRBV3-2) with TRBJ1-1, with D hard to call. The CDR3 has 15 residues. The ends were cut back, 4 bases at V and 1 base at J, with 13 bases in the middle. Germline lookup yields CDR1 LGHDT and CDR2 YNNKEL (reference sequence).

The genes are TRBV11-2 and TRBJ2-3; a weak D match, TRBD2 (5 bases). V lost 1 base and J lost 0, with 8 bases in between. The V gene's germline CDR1 is SGHAT and CDR2 FQNNGV. The CDR3 covers 15 residues. The CDR3 sequence: CASSLAGMSTDTQYF. The CDR3 DNA reads TGTGCCAGCAGCTTAGCGGGGATGAGCACAGATACGCAGTATTTT.

The chain carries TRBV14 and TRBJ1-6; TRBD1 is a possible D gene (5 bases). V lost 0 bases, J lost 2 bases, and 23 bases lay in between. This CDR3 is built from 21 residues. Germline loops: CDR1 SGHDN, CDR2 FVKESK. The CDR3 loop is CASSQEPIRGAVPTYNSPLHF. CDR3 DNA sequence: TGTGCCAGCAGCCAAGAACCCATCCGTGGGGCAGTTCCCACCTATAATTCACCCCTCCACTTT.

The J gene is TRBJ1-4, the V gene TRBV27; D gene ambiguous. V dropped 8 bases and J dropped 8 bases, with 21 bases sitting between them. Germline-derived CDR1 and CDR2 are MNHEY and SMNVEV (reference sequence). This CDR3 spans 15 amino acids. Written as DNA, the CDR3 is TGTGCCAGCTCTCCGTTGGGAGAAGCCTACGAAAAACTGTTTTTT. Its protein product is CASSPLGEAYEKLFF.

The chain carries TRBV28 and TRBJ1-6, with a possible D match to TRBD1 (6 bases). Per germline, CDR1 MDHEN and CDR2 SYDVKM. The CDR3 contains 16 residues. The V end lost 6 bases, the J end lost 10 bases, and 22 bases lay between the germline ends. The CDR3 is CASSLRGPSRDSPLHF. In DNA form, the CDR3 reads TGTGCCAGCAGCCTCAGGGGTCCGTCCCGCGACTCACCCCTCCACTTT.

This chain uses TRBV9 with TRBJ2-3; no clear D. The CDR3 extends over 15 amino acids. Trimming took 0 bases from V and 5 from J, leaving 13 bases between them. The V gene's germline CDR1 is SGDLS and CDR2 YYNGEE. The CDR3 sequence is CASSVGAPLLDTQYF. The CDR3 DNA is TGTGCCAGCAGCGTAGGGGCCCCCCTTCTAGATACGCAGTATTTT.

This rearrangement joins TRBV12-5 to TRBJ2-3; 9 bases match TRBD2. CDR3 length: 17 amino acids. V was pared by 1 base and J by 6 bases, with 11 bases of the junction left unmatched. Per the germline V gene, CDR1 is LGHNT and CDR2 is FRNRAP. CDR3 protein: CASGLASLAGAGDTQYF. CDR3 DNA: TGTGCTAGTGGTTTGGCCTCACTAGCGGGCGCCGGGGATACGCAGTATTTT.

The gene calls are TRBV18 and TRBJ1-3, with D perhaps TRBD1 (6 bases). Germline V lookup: CDR1 KGHSH, CDR2 LQKENI. This CDR3 contains 16 residues. Trimming cost V 0 bases and J 1 base, with 10 bases left between them. CDR3 sequence (DNA): TGTGCCAGCTCACCACCGTATCAGGGGTCTGGAAACACCATATATTTT. It encodes CASSPPYQGSGNTIYF.

The rearrangement links TRBV28 to TRBJ1-1; perhaps TRBD1 as D (6 bases). This CDR3 is built from 14 residues. Trimming shortened V by 6 bases and J by 1 base, and 12 bases separated the two germline ends. The germline V gene has CDR1 MDHEN and CDR2 SYDVKM. The CDR3: CASRDRTANTEAFF. DNA of the CDR3: TGTGCCAGCAGGGACCGGACAGCGAACACTGAAGCTTTCTTT.

The chain has TRBV3-1 (or the pseudogene TRBV3-2) and TRBJ1-5; D ambiguous. The CDR3 runs 16 residues. V lost 0 bases to trimming and J lost 4 bases, with 13 bases between them. Germline lookup yields CDR1 LGHDT and CDR2 YNNKEL (reference sequence). This chain's CDR3 is CASSQDPSSGNQPQHF. The CDR3 DNA sequence: TGTGCCAGCAGCCAAGATCCTTCCTCGGGGAATCAGCCCCAGCATTTT.

The J gene is TRBJ1-2, the V gene TRBV3-1 (or the pseudogene TRBV3-2); D may be TRBD1 (6 bases). The CDR3 has 14 amino acids. Trimming shortened V by 1 base and J by 7 bases, and 13 bases separated the two germline ends. Per the germline V gene, CDR1 is LGHDT and CDR2 is YNNKEL (reference sequence). The CDR3 region is CASSQGSRRGGYTF. CDR3 nucleotide sequence: TGTGCCAGCAGCCAAGGGTCCCGCAGGGGTGGCTACACCTTC.

The V and J genes are TRBV7-8 and TRBJ1-3; no clear D. V gave up 1 base and J gave up 4 bases, with 11 bases separating them. The CDR3 covers 15 residues. The germline V gene has CDR1 SGHVS and CDR2 FQNEAQ. This CDR3 reads CASSLVFGEGNTIYF. As DNA, the CDR3 is TGTGCCAGCAGCTTAGTATTTGGGGAGGGAAACACCATATATTTT. Full variable domain (rest looked up from reference TRBV7-8 and TRBJ1-3): GAGVSQSPRYKVAKRGQDVALRCDPISGHVSLFWYQQALGQGPEFLTYFQNEAQLDKSGLPSDRFFAERPEGSVSTLKIQRTQQEDSAVYLCASSLVFGEGNTIYFGEGSWLTVV.

The J gene is TRBJ1-3, the V gene TRBV18, with 8 bases lining up with TRBD1. Unmatched junction bases numbered 3, after V lost 5 bases and J lost 3 bases. The CDR3 sequence is 14 residues long. The germline CDR1 and CDR2 sequences are KGHSH and LQKENI. Here the CDR3 reads CASSSGQGGNTIYF. CDR3 nucleotides: TGTGCCAGCTCATCTGGACAGGGTGGAAACACCATATATTTT. Full variable domain (missing parts from reference TRBV18 and TRBJ1-3): NAGVMQNPRHLVRRRGQEARLRCSPMKGHSHVYWYRQLPEEGLKFMVYLQKENIIDESGMPKERFSAEFPKEGPSILRIQQVVRGDSAAYFCASSSGQGGNTIYFGEGSWLTVV.

This rearrangement joins TRBV9 to TRBJ2-7, with 8 nucleotides matching TRBD2. The CDR3 totals 14 residues. The germline CDR1 and CDR2 sequences are SGDLS and YYNGEE. J gave up 4 bases and V 4 bases, and 7 bases lay outside the gene matches. The CDR3 DNA sequence: TGTGCCAGCAGCCCAGGGGCTAGCGGGTACGAGCAGTACTTC. Its protein product is CASSPGASGYEQYF. The complete variable domain, with remaining parts taken from reference TRBV9 and TRBJ2-7, reads DSGVTQTPKHLITATGQRVTLRCSPRSGDLSVYWYQQSLDQGLQFLIQYYNGEERAKGNILERFSAQQFPDLHSELNLSSLELGDSALYFCASSPGASGYEQYFGPGTRLTVT.

CDR3 residues: CAWSFDRYTEAFF. The CDR3 DNA reads as TGTGCCTGGAGTTTCGACAGATACACTGAAGCTTTCTTT. The chain carries TRBV30 and TRBJ1-1, with D maybe TRBD1 (5 bases). The CDR3 consists of 13 residues. V dropped 2 bases and J dropped 3 bases, with 10 bases sitting between them. The V gene's germline CDR1 is GTSNPN and CDR2 SVGIG (reference sequence).

This clone was seen only once. This chain links TRBV7-8 with TRBJ1-4; 7 bases agree with TRBD1. CDR1 and CDR2 from the germline V gene are SGHVS and FQNEAQ. This CDR3 region has 17 residues. J lost 7 bases, V lost 1 base, and 12 bases had no gene match. The CDR3 nucleotides are TGTGCCAGCAGCTTAGTTAATTCAAGGGGGCGCGGTGAAAAACTGTTTTTT. Translating gives CASSLVNSRGRGEKLFF.